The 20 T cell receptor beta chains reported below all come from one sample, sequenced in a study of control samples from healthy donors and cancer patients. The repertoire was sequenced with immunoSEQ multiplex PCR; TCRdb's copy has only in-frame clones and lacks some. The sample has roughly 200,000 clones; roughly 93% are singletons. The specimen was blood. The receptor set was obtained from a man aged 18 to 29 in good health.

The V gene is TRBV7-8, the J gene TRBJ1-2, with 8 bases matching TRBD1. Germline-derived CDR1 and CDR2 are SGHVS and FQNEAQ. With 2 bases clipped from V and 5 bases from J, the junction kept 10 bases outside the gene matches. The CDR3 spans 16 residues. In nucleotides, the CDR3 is TGTGCCAGCAGCTTATGGGTGGCAGGGGGCGGGTATGGCTACACCTTC. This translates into CASSLWVAGGGYGYTF.

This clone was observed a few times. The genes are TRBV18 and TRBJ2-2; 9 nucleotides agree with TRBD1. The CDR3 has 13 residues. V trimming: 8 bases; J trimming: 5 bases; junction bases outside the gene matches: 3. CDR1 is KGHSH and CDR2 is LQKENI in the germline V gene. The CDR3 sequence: CASTGGQTGELFF. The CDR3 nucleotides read TGTGCCAGCACAGGGGGCCAGACCGGGGAGCTGTTTTTT.

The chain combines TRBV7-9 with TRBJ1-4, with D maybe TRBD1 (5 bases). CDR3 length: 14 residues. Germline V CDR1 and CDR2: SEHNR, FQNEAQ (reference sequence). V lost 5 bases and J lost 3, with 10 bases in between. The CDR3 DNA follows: TGTGCCAGCAGCCGGGGGTTGGCTAATGAAAAACTGTTTTTT. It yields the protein CASSRGLANEKLFF.

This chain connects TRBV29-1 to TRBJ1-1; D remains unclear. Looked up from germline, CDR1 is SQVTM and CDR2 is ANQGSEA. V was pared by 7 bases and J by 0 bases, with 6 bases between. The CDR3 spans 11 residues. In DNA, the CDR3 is TGCAGCGGGACTATGAACACTGAAGCTTTCTTT. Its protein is CSGTMNTEAFF.

CDR3 region: CASSPFRSGGDNEQFF. For the CDR3, the DNA is TGTGCCAGCAGCCCCTTCAGAAGCGGGGGGGACAATGAGCAGTTCTTC. The rearrangement links TRBV3-1 (or the pseudogene TRBV3-2) to TRBJ2-1; 10 bases match TRBD2. The germline CDR1 and CDR2 sequences are LGHDT and YNNKEL (reference sequence). After removal of 4 bases from V and 5 bases from J, the junction contained 8 bases not matched to a gene. CDR3 length: 16 residues.

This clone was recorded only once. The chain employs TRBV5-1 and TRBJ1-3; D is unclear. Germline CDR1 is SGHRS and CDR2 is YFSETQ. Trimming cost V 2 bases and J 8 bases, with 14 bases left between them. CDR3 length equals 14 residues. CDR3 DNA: TGCGCCAGCAGCTTCGGATTTCTGGACGACACCATATATTTT. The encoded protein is CASSFGFLDDTIYF. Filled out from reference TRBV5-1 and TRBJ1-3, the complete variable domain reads KAGVTQTPRYLIKTRGQQVTLSCSPISGHRSVSWYQQTPGQGLQFLFEYFSETQRNKGNFPGRFSGRQFSNSRSEMNVSTLELGDSALYLCASSFGFLDDTIYFGEGSWLTVV.

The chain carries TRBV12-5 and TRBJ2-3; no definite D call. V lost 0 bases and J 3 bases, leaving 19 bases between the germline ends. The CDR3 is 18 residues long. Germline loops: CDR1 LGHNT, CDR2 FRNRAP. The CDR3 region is CASGLVGDGRLVTDTQYF. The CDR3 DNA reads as TGTGCTAGTGGTTTGGTAGGAGACGGTCGATTAGTGACAGATACGCAGTATTTT. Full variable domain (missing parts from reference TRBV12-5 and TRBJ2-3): DARVTQTPRHKVTEMGQEVTMRCQPILGHNTVFWYRQTMMQGLELLAYFRNRAPLDDSGMPKDRFSAEMPDATLATLKIQPSEPRDSAVYFCASGLVGDGRLVTDTQYFGPGTRLTVL.

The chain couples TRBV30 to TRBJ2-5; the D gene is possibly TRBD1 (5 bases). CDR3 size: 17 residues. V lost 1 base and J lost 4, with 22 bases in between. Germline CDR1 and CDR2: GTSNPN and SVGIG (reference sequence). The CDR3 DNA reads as TGTGCCTGGAGTGCAAATAACAAGGGGCTTAACGGAGAGACCCAGTACTTC. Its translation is CAWSANNKGLNGETQYF.

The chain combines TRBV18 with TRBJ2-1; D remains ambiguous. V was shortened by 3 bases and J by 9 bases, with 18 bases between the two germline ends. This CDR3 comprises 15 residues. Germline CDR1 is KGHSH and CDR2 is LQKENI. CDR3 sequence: CASSPPGPGKSEQFF. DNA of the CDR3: TGTGCCAGCTCACCTCCCGGTCCCGGAAAGAGTGAGCAGTTCTTC.

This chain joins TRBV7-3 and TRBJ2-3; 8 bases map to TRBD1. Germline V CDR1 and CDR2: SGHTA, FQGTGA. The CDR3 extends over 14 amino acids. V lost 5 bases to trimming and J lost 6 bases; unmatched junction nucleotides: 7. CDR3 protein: CASSADRATDTQYF. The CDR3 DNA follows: TGTGCCAGCAGCGCGGACAGGGCAACGGATACGCAGTATTTT.

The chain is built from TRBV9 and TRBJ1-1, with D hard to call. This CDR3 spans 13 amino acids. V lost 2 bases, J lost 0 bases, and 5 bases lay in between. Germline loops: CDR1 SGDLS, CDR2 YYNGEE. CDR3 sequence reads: CASSVTMNTEAFF. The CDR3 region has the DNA TGTGCCAGCAGCGTTACAATGAACACTGAAGCTTTCTTT.

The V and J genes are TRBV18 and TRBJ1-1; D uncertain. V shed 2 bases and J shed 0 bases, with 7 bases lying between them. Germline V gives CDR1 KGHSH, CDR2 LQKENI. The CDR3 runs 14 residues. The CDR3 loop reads CASSPEQLNTEAFF. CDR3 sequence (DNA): TGTGCCAGCTCACCAGAACAGCTGAACACTGAAGCTTTCTTT. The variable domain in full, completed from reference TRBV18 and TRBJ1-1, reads NAGVMQNPRHLVRRRGQEARLRCSPMKGHSHVYWYRQLPEEGLKFMVYLQKENIIDESGMPKERFSAEFPKEGPSILRIQQVVRGDSAAYFCASSPEQLNTEAFFGQGTRLTVV.

CDR3 amino acids: CASSLDRGRYEQYF. The DNA for the CDR3 is TGTGCCAGCAGTTTGGACAGGGGCCGCTACGAGCAGTACTTC. V is TRBV6-5 and J is TRBJ2-7; 9 nucleotides agree with TRBD1. The CDR3 runs 14 residues. CDR1 and CDR2 (germline): MNHEY, SVGAGI. V lost 4 bases, J lost 3 bases, and 4 bases stayed unmatched.

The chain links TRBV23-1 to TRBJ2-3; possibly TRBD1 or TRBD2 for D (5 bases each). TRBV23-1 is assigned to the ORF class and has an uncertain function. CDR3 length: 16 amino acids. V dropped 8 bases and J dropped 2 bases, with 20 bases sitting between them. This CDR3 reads CASRPGKGQATDTQYF. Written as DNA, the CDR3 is TGCGCCAGCCGCCCGGGAAAGGGGCAGGCCACAGATACGCAGTATTTT.

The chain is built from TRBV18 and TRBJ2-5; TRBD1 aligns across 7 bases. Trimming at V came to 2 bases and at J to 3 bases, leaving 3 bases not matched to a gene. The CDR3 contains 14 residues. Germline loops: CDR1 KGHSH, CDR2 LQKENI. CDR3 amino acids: CASSPVGTEETQYF. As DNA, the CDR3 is TGTGCCAGCTCACCAGTTGGGACAGAAGAGACCCAGTACTTC.

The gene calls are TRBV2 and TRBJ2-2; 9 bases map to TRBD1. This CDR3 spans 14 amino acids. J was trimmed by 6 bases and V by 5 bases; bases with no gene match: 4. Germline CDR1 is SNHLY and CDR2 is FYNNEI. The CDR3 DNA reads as TGTGCCAGCAGTTACTACAGGGGGCCCGGGGAGCTGTTTTTT. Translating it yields CASSYYRGPGELFF.

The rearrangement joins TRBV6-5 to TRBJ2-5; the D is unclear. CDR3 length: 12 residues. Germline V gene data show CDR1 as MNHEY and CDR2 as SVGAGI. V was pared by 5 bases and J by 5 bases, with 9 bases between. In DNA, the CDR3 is TGTGCCAGCAGTCGGGCTGCGGAGACCCAGTACTTC. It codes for CASSRAAETQYF.

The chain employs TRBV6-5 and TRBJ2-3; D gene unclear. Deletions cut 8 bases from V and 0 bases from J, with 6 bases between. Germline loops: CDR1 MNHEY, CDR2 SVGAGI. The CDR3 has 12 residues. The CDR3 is CASSVSTDTQYF. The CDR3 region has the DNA TGTGCCAGCTCGGTGAGCACAGATACGCAGTATTTT.

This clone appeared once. The DNA of the CDR3 is TGTGCCAGTGGGTGGCAGGAATCTGCAACTAATGAAAAACTGTTTTTT. It codes for CASGWQESATNEKLFF. This rearrangement joins TRBV19 to TRBJ1-4; no definite D call. CDR3 length equals 16 residues. Trimming shortened V by 8 bases and J by 0 bases, and 16 bases separated the two germline ends. CDR1 and CDR2 from the germline V gene are LNHDA and SQIVND (reference sequence).

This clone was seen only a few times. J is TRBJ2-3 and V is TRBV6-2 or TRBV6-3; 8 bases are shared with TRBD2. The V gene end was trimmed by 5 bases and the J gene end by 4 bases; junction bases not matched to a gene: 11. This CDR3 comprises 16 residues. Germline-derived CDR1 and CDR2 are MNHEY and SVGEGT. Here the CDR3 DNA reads TGTGCCAGCAGTAACGTTCTGAGCGGGGGTTCAGATACGCAGTATTTT. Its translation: CASSNVLSGGSDTQYF.